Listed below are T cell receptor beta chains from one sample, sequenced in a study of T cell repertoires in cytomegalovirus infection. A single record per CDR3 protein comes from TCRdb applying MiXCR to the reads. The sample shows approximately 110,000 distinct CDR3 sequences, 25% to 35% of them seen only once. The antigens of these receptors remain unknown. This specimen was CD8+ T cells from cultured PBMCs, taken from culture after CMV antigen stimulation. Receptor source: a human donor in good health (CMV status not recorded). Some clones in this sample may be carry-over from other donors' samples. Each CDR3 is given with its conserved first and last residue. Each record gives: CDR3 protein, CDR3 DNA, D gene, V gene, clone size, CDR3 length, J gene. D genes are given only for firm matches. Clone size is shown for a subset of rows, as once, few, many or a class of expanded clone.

CASSEETGTGNSPLHF	TGTGCCAGCAGTGAAGAAACCGGGACAGGAAATTCACCCCTCCACTTT	TRBD1	TRBV2	once	16	TRBJ1-6
CASSNPHDRVNYGYTF	TGTGCCAGCAGCAACCCACACGACAGGGTGAACTATGGCTACACCTTC	TRBD1	TRBV12-3/TRBV12-4	NA	16	TRBJ1-2
CASSLSPSGGASDEQFF	TGTGCCAGCAGCTTGAGTCCTAGCGGGGGGGCGTCGGATGAGCAGTTCTTC	TRBD2	TRBV5-4	NA	17	TRBJ2-1
CASSNTGVLYGTEAFF	TGTGCCAGCAGTAATACAGGGGTCCTATACGGCACTGAAGCTTTCTTT	TRBD1	TRBV27	few	16	TRBJ1-1
CASADREGNGNEKLFF	TGTGCTAGTGCCGACAGGGAGGGCAACGGTAATGAAAAACTGTTTTTT	TRBD1	TRBV12-5	NA	16	TRBJ1-4
CASSWDVSGELFF	TGTGCCAGTAGTTGGGACGTATCCGGGGAGCTGTTTTTT	NA	TRBV19	NA	13	TRBJ2-2
CASSLVLAGLPDTQYF	TGTGCCAGCAGCTTAGTGCTAGCGGGGTTGCCAGATACGCAGTATTTT	TRBD2	TRBV13	few	16	TRBJ2-3
CASSQEIGQGIGSPLHF	TGCGCCAGCAGCCAAGAAATAGGACAGGGTATAGGGTCACCCCTCCACTTT	TRBD1	TRBV4-3	NA	17	TRBJ1-6
CASSLSRLLSYNEQFF	TGTGCCAGCAGCTTGTCTCGACTGCTGTCCTACAATGAGCAGTTCTTC	NA	TRBV7-8	few	16	TRBJ2-1
CASSKGSNTGELFF	TGTGCCAGCAGTAAGGGGTCGAACACCGGGGAGCTGTTTTTT	NA	TRBV27	NA	14	TRBJ2-2
CASSDSAMTEAFF	TGTGCCAGCAGTGACTCTGCAATGACTGAAGCTTTCTTT	NA	TRBV6-4	many	13	TRBJ1-1
CAISEGNYGYTF	TGTGCCATCAGTGAGGGTAACTATGGCTACACCTTC	NA	TRBV10-3	few	12	TRBJ1-2
CASSQDRGTLHNEQFF	TGCGCCAGCAGCCAAGATAGGGGGACACTACACAATGAGCAGTTCTTC	NA	TRBV4-3	NA	16	TRBJ2-1
CSLRTGGPGNTIYF	TGCAGTCTCCGGACAGGGGGACCTGGAAACACCATATATTTT	TRBD1	TRBV20-1	NA	14	TRBJ1-3
CAISESQSVRQGTNYEQYF	TGTGCCATCAGTGAGTCGCAGTCCGTGAGACAGGGGACCAATTACGAGCAGTACTTC	TRBD1	TRBV10-3	NA	19	TRBJ2-7
CASSSLSSNQPQHF	TGTGCCAGCAGCTCCTTGTCTAGCAATCAGCCCCAGCATTTT	NA	TRBV28	NA	14	TRBJ1-5
CASSRTSGGSRTYNEQFF	TGCGCCAGCAGCCGGACTAGCGGGGGGTCCCGTACCTACAATGAGCAGTTCTTC	TRBD2	TRBV4-1	NA	18	TRBJ2-1
CASSLLRQKAFF	TGTGCCAGCAGCTTATTGAGGCAGAAAGCTTTCTTT	NA	TRBV7-9	once	12	TRBJ1-1
CASSYPDRAKWRTSYEQYF	TGTGCCAGCAGTTACCCGGACAGAGCCAAATGGAGGACCTCCTACGAGCAGTACTTC	NA	TRBV6-2/TRBV6-3	NA	19	TRBJ2-7
CASSQEWGGLHANTGELFF	TGCGCCAGCAGCCAAGAATGGGGAGGGTTGCATGCGAACACCGGGGAGCTGTTTTTT	TRBD2	TRBV4-3	NA	19	TRBJ2-2
CASSLAWRETQYF	TGTGCCAGCAGCTTAGCGTGGAGGGAGACCCAGTACTTC	NA	TRBV7-9	NA	13	TRBJ2-5
CASSLADMGTYEQYF	TGTGCCAGCAGCTTAGCGGACATGGGCACCTACGAGCAGTACTTC	NA	TRBV7-8	NA	15	TRBJ2-7
CASSLWTGGPEAFF	TGTGCCAGCAGTTTGTGGACAGGGGGCCCTGAAGCTTTCTTT	TRBD1	TRBV27	NA	14	TRBJ1-1
CASSYSRTVLNTEAFF	TGTGCCAGCAGTTACTCGAGGACAGTCTTGAACACTGAAGCTTTCTTT	NA	TRBV6-2/TRBV6-3	few	16	TRBJ1-1
CASSLFGYGYTF	TGTGCCAGCAGTTTATTTGGTTATGGCTACACCTTC	NA	TRBV28	NA	12	TRBJ1-2
CATSSRGTRYNELQFF	TGTGCCACCAGCTCGCGTGGGACTCGTTACAATGAGCTGCAGTTCTTC	NA	TRBV15	NA	16	TRBJ2-1
CAISESRDTSKDYEQYF	TGTGCCATCAGTGAGTCGCGCGACACCTCGAAAGACTACGAGCAGTACTTC	NA	TRBV10-3	NA	17	TRBJ2-7
CASSLSGQGNTEAFF	TGTGCCAGCAGCTTGTCGGGACAGGGGAACACTGAAGCTTTCTTT	TRBD1	TRBV7-3	many	15	TRBJ1-1
CASTLGAYSLSGANVLTF	TGTGCCAGCACCTTAGGAGCGTACAGTCTATCTGGGGCCAACGTCCTGACTTTC	NA	TRBV6-1	few	18	TRBJ2-6
CASSITGGTEAFF	TGTGCCAGCAGTATTACAGGGGGCACTGAAGCTTTCTTT	TRBD1	TRBV28	many	13	TRBJ1-1
CASRFQGAMETQYF	TGCGCCAGCAGGTTCCAGGGCGCGATGGAGACCCAGTACTTC	NA	TRBV5-1	NA	14	TRBJ2-5
CASSRSRDRGDEQYF	TGTGCCAGCAGCCGGAGCCGGGACAGGGGTGACGAGCAGTACTTC	TRBD1	TRBV3-1	NA	15	TRBJ2-7
CSAVKGPGELFF	TGCAGTGCCGTTAAGGGGCCCGGGGAGCTGTTTTTT	NA	TRBV20-1	few	12	TRBJ2-2
CASSPTAGRDEAFF	TGTGCCAGCAGCCCGACCGCGGGACGGGATGAAGCTTTCTTT	NA	TRBV7-2	few	14	TRBJ1-1
CASSLAGRNQPQHF	TGTGCCAGCAGCTTAGCGGGGCGTAATCAGCCCCAGCATTTT	NA	TRBV7-2	many	14	TRBJ1-5
CASSISDQPQHF	TGTGCCAGTAGTATCTCCGATCAGCCCCAGCATTTT	NA	TRBV19	few	12	TRBJ1-5
CASSFVGTPLDTQYF	TGTGCCAGCAGCTTCGTGGGGACCCCCCTAGATACGCAGTATTTT	NA	TRBV7-2	NA	15	TRBJ2-3
CASSTGTGDTGELFF	TGCGCCAGCAGCACCGGGACAGGGGACACCGGGGAGCTGTTTTTT	TRBD1	TRBV4-3	NA	15	TRBJ2-2
CASSFVVGRDTDTQYF	TGTGCCAGCAGCTTTGTTGTCGGCAGGGACACAGATACGCAGTATTTT	NA	TRBV7-2	NA	16	TRBJ2-3
CASSPSLAGGNEQFF	TGTGCCAGCAGCCCGTCCTTAGCGGGGGGCAATGAGCAGTTCTTC	TRBD2	TRBV19	NA	15	TRBJ2-1
CASSTGTGMGYSNQPQHF	TGTGCCAGCAGCACCGGGACAGGGATGGGTTATAGCAATCAGCCCCAGCATTTT	TRBD1	TRBV7-9	many	18	TRBJ1-5
CASSSRTGGYQETQYF	TGTGCCAGCAGTTCTAGGACAGGGGGCTACCAAGAGACCCAGTACTTC	TRBD1	TRBV28	NA	16	TRBJ2-5
CASSLAGTTSGYTF	TGTGCCAGCAGCTTGGCCGGGACCACCAGCGGCTACACCTTC	NA	TRBV7-9	many	14	TRBJ1-2
CASSLHPASNQPQHF	TGTGCCAGCAGCTTACACCCCGCGAGCAATCAGCCCCAGCATTTT	NA	TRBV7-8	many	15	TRBJ1-5
CSARENPGLAGAKAKNIQYF	TGCAGTGCTAGAGAAAATCCGGGACTAGCGGGAGCTAAAGCCAAAAACATTCAGTACTTC	TRBD2	TRBV20-1	NA	20	TRBJ2-4
CASSQVGHTGELFF	TGTGCCAGCAGCCAAGTCGGACATACCGGGGAGCTGTTTTTT	NA	TRBV4-2	few	14	TRBJ2-2
CASSSLWTGSEKLFF	TGTGCCAGCAGCTCCCTTTGGACGGGGAGTGAAAAACTGTTTTTT	NA	TRBV7-9	few	15	TRBJ1-4
CASSAFADTQYF	TGTGCCAGCTCAGCGTTTGCGGATACGCAGTATTTT	NA	TRBV18	NA	12	TRBJ2-3
CASSLLAGTGELFF	TGTGCCAGCAGTTTATTAGCGGGCACCGGGGAGCTGTTTTTT	TRBD2	TRBV28	NA	14	TRBJ2-2
CAVGGAREETQYF	TGTGCCGTCGGCGGGGCGAGAGAAGAGACCCAGTACTTC	NA	TRBV10-3	NA	13	TRBJ2-5
CASSQDRGVEQYF	TGCGCCAGCAGCCAAGATCGAGGGGTCGAGCAGTACTTC	NA	TRBV4-1	once	13	TRBJ2-7
CSAALDRYSNQPQHF	TGCAGTGCTGCCCTTGACAGATATAGCAATCAGCCCCAGCATTTT	NA	TRBV20-1	few	15	TRBJ1-5
CASSVTTGFSGNTIYF	TGTGCCAGCAGCGTAACAACAGGATTCTCTGGAAACACCATATATTTT	NA	TRBV9	few	16	TRBJ1-3
CASSRTGFLSTDTQYF	TGTGCCAGCAGCCGAACAGGATTCCTTAGCACAGATACGCAGTATTTT	NA	TRBV5-6	NA	16	TRBJ2-3
CSDTTSGGDTDTQYF	TGTAGCGACACGACTAGCGGGGGCGACACAGATACGCAGTATTTT	TRBD2	TRBV29-1	NA	15	TRBJ2-3
CSASGLADTQYF	TGCAGTGCTTCCGGGCTGGCAGATACGCAGTATTTT	NA	TRBV20-1	NA	12	TRBJ2-3
CASSITSGGANEQYF	TGTGCCAGCAGCATAACTAGCGGGGGGGCAAACGAGCAGTACTTC	TRBD2	TRBV7-6	NA	15	TRBJ2-7
CASSSGTGGSEQFF	TGTGCCAGCAGTTCCGGGACAGGGGGTAGTGAGCAGTTCTTC	TRBD1	TRBV27	NA	14	TRBJ2-1
CASSSNPPGHYEQYF	TGTGCCAGCAGTTCGAATCCTCCGGGCCACTACGAGCAGTACTTC	NA	TRBV6-1	many	15	TRBJ2-7
CASSGVLAGGTDEQFF	TGTGCCAGCAGTGGCGTGTTAGCGGGGGGGACCGACGAGCAGTTCTTC	TRBD2	TRBV6-1	NA	16	TRBJ2-1